This T cell receptor (beta chain) came from a study of blood T cell repertoires in COVID-19 (dated by TCRdb to the early 2020s). Background for the entire study: Samples from collaborators originated in the United States, Italy and Spain and spanned both the acute and convalescent phases of COVID-19. The prospective study material was composed of cDNA or gDNA derived from T cells, B-cell-depleted T cells, or PBMCs. Deeply sampled blood TCRbeta repertoires from subjects exposed to, actively infected with, or recovered from COVID-19 were included in the dataset. The repertoires were released in a freely available public database intended as a resource for research on the immune response to SARS-CoV-2. Samples came from the ongoing ImmuneRACE study (first 160 participants) plus 1,254 subjects from 6 global collaborators. The sample metadata nearly always contained a de-identified subject ID, COVID-19 status, age in years and sex. HLA class I and class II types, where available, came from metadata supplied by the sample provider rather than from assay-based typing.

In the prospective study, participants were about 18 to 95 years old, resided in 25 or so geographic areas of the United States, and were enrolled through a virtual design. Cohort assignment in the prospective study relied on participant-reported clinical history from a screening survey and a study questionnaire. In the prospective study, mobile phlebotomists collected whole blood, serum and a nasopharyngeal or oropharyngeal swab from each participant. Prospective study participants could optionally give additional blood draws and questionnaires over a roughly 2-month period. Prospective study blood samples were shipped either frozen or at room temperature before DNA extraction. The immunoSEQ Assay, a bias-controlled multiplex PCR, was used to amplify TCRbeta CDR3 regions from genomic DNA. As for the original processing: The number of nucleated cells in each sample was estimated by amplification of reference gene primers within the assay. Sequence reads were collapsed and filtered to measure the absolute abundance of every unique TCRbeta CDR3 rearrangement. Productive Simpson clonality was computed per sample as the square root of Simpson's diversity index over productive rearrangements. The table comes from immuneACCESS by way of TCRdb, which keeps in-frame sequences with V and J called. Part of the clones is missing from these tables; in studies checked, under half for an unresolved V gene and the rest for unknown reasons. From that table come the V and J calls and clone size; the DNA was used to work out D and trimming. The sample data list some 220,000 clones, and about 79% of these were observed just once. The ten largest account for 1.3% of the sample.

Trimming accounts for 4 bases at V and 5 bases at J, while the number of junction bases matched to no gene is 10. CDR1 and CDR2, per the germline V gene, are SNHLY and FYNNEI. The CDR3 starts with the cysteine, ends with the phenylalanine, and has 16 residues. Kept here is only the CDR3 DNA, which spans 48 bases and is read in frame from base 1. This clone was observed at least ten times. No antigen is known for it. Per-nucleotide qualities are absent, and no much larger clonotype sits a single base away. Beyond this particular receptor, the publication reports: The quantity of clinical and demographic metadata differed by source and by participant and was supplied without curation.

The chain was built from TRBV2 and TRBJ2-1; 8 nucleotides in the junction match TRBD1. This receptor was taken from a middle-aged woman with acute COVID-19. The sequencing sample was made of PBMCs or T cells enriched from blood (not recorded which). Read as DNA, the sequence is TGTGCCAGCAGTGGACGAGAGTGGACAGGGAACAATGAGCAGTTCTTC. This gives the protein CASSGREWTGNNEQFF.